These T cell receptor beta chains were read from a single sample in a study of CD8+CD57+ T cells in acquired aplastic anemia. TCRdb redid the calling of the reads with MiXCR, one entry per CDR3 protein. The sample shows roughly 420,000 distinct CDR3 sequences, 65% to 80% of them seen only once. The sequenced sample was sorted CD4+, CD8+, or CD8+CD57+ T cells (not recorded which) from PBMCs. The receptors were gathered from a human donor in good health, serving as a control. The CDR3 runs from the conserved cysteine through the conserved F or W. D genes are given only for firm matches. Size values are once, few and many counts, or a class for expanded clones, and some rows have none.

CDR3	DNA	D	V	size	J
CASRQTGIETEAFF	TGCGCCAGCAGGCAAACAGGGATAGAGACTGAAGCTTTCTTT	-	TRBV4-1	-	TRBJ1-1
CASGLVRDVDYGYSF	TGTGCTAGTGGTTTGGTTAGGGACGTAGACTATGGCTACTCCTTC	-	TRBV12-5	-	TRBJ1-2
CASRATNNQQFF	TGTGCCAGCCGGGCGACGAACAATCAGCAGTTCTTC	-	TRBV7-8	-	TRBJ2-1
CASSGLANEQYF	TGTGCCAGCAGCGGACTAGCGAACGAGCAGTACTTC	TRBD2	TRBV9	-	TRBJ2-7
CATTPGTETYEQYF	TGTGCCACCACGCCGGGGACAGAGACCTACGAGCAGTACTTC	TRBD1	TRBV7-2	many	TRBJ2-7
CASSMGSGTYNEQFF	TGTGCCAGCAGCATGGGGAGCGGGACCTACAATGAGCAGTTCTTC	TRBD2	TRBV11-2	-	TRBJ2-1
CASSRGQDAIHEQYF	TGCGCCAGCAGCCGGGGACAGGACGCGATTCACGAGCAGTACTTC	TRBD1	TRBV5-1	-	TRBJ2-7
CASSVAATVPPGELFF	TGTGCCAGCAGCGTAGCCGCGACAGTACCGCCCGGGGAGCTGTTTTTT	-	TRBV9	once	TRBJ2-2
CASSLGGSPVNQPQHF	TGTGCCAGCAGTTTGGGGGGGTCCCCCGTTAATCAGCCCCAGCATTTT	-	TRBV27	few	TRBJ1-5
CASSDMKGYGYTF	TGTGCCAGCAGCGACATGAAGGGCTATGGCTACACCTTC	-	TRBV7-3	-	TRBJ1-2
CASSLKGGHPQHFFF	TGTGCCAGCAGCTTGAAGGGTGGACACCCCCAGCATTTTTTCTTC	-	TRBV7-9	-	TRBJ2-1
CASSLRGGRTGQSQHF	TGTGCCAGCAGCTTAAGGGGAGGTAGGACAGGTCAGTCCCAGCATTTT	TRBD1	TRBV7-3	-	TRBJ1-5
CASSQILAGGPNEQFF	TGTGCCAGCAGCCAGATTCTAGCGGGGGGGCCCAATGAGCAGTTCTTC	TRBD2	TRBV5-4	many	TRBJ2-1
CASSESTRGRAEAFF	TGCGCCAGCAGTGAGTCGACTCGGGGGAGGGCTGAAGCTTTCTTT	-	TRBV10-2	few	TRBJ1-1
CSARRSYPSQHF	TGCAGTGCTAGACGCAGCTACCCCTCCCAGCATTTT	-	TRBV20-1	-	TRBJ1-5
CASSYTGRGAFF	TGTGCCAGCAGCTACACAGGGCGAGGAGCTTTCTTT	-	TRBV5-4	-	TRBJ1-1
CASKLAFGGSNYEQYF	TGTGCCAGCAAGTTAGCGTTCGGCGGGTCGAACTACGAGCAGTACTTC	-	TRBV6-5	-	TRBJ2-7
CATSNLRHSYKF	TGTGCCACCAGCAACCTTCGACACAGCTACAAGTTC	-	TRBV7-3	-	TRBJ1-2
CASIFAGGRGRNTEAFF	TGTGCCAGTATATTCGCAGGGGGCAGGGGGCGAAACACTGAAGCTTTCTTT	TRBD1	TRBV19	many	TRBJ1-1
CASSETPFNEKLFF	TGTGCCAGCAGCGAAACGCCGTTTAATGAAAAACTGTTTTTT	-	TRBV5-7	once	TRBJ1-4
CASRSGQYTGELNYEQYF	TGTGCCAGCAGGTCGGGACAGTACACCGGGGAGCTGAACTACGAGCAGTACTTC	TRBD1	TRBV9	few	TRBJ2-7
CASSDILQETQYF	TGTGCCAGCTCGGACATCCTTCAAGAGACCCAGTACTTC	-	TRBV6-6	many	TRBJ2-5
CSARDPGPILDTEAFF	TGCAGTGCTAGAGACCCCGGGCCAATCTTGGACACTGAAGCTTTCTTT	-	TRBV20-1	-	TRBJ1-1
CASSLLAEGYEQYTF	TGTGCCAGCAGCTTACTGGCCGAGGGGTACGAGCAGTACACCTTC	-	TRBV7-9	-	TRBJ1-2
CSGWQEETQSQHF	TGCAGTGGTTGGCAGGAGGAGACTCAGTCCCAGCATTTT	-	TRBV20-1	-	TRBJ1-5
CASSDLQGAGDAQYF	TGTGCCAGCAGCGACCTACAGGGAGCGGGCGATGCGCAGTATTTT	-	TRBV7-9	once	TRBJ2-3
CASSAGQYQDNEKLFF	TGTGCCAGCAGCGCGGGACAGTACCAAGATAATGAAAAACTGTTTTTT	TRBD1	TRBV5-1	-	TRBJ1-4
CASSVRAVGTDTQYF	TGTGCCAGCAGTGTGCGAGCTGTGGGCACAGATACGCAGTATTTT	-	TRBV27	-	TRBJ2-3
CASSVDITGNGYTF	TGCGCCAGCAGCGTTGACATAACAGGGAATGGCTACACCTTC	-	TRBV5-1	-	TRBJ1-2
CATSEGTGWRQPQHF	TGTGCCACCAGTGAAGGGACAGGGTGGCGTCAGCCCCAGCATTTT	TRBD1	TRBV24-1	-	TRBJ1-5
CASSPPNRRQGEQPQHF	TGTGCCAGCTCACCACCCAATCGACGACAGGGAGAGCAGCCCCAGCATTTT	TRBD1	TRBV18	few	TRBJ1-5
CASSVREGNQPQHF	TGTGCCAGCAGCGTTAGGGAGGGCAATCAGCCCCAGCATTTT	-	TRBV7-6	-	TRBJ1-5
CASSARTGFIYGYTQYF	TGTGCCAGCAGTGCTCGAACAGGGTTCATCTATGGCTACACCCAGTACTTC	-	TRBV12-3/TRBV12-4	-	TRBJ2-5
CATSFGERSNEHYF	TGTGCCACCAGCTTCGGGGAACGGAGCAATGAGCACTACTTC	-	TRBV7-8	-	TRBJ2-7
CSARRGADTQYF	TGCAGTGCCCGCCGGGGGGCAGATACGCAGTATTTT	TRBD2	TRBV20-1	-	TRBJ2-3